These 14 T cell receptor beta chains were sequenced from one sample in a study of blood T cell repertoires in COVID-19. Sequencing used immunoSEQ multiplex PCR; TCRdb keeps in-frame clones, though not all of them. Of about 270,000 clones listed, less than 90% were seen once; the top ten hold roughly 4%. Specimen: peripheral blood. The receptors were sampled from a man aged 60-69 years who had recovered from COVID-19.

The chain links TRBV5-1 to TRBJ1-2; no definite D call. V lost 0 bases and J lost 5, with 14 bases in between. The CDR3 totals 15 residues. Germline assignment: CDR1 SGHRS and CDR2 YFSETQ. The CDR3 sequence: CASSLVGNAGYGYTF. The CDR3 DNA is TGCGCCAGCAGCTTGGTTGGGAACGCGGGGTATGGCTACACCTTC. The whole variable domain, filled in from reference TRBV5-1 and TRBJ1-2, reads KAGVTQTPRYLIKTRGQQVTLSCSPISGHRSVSWYQQTPGQGLQFLFEYFSETQRNKGNFPGRFSGRQFSNSRSEMNVSTLELGDSALYLCASSLVGNAGYGYTFGSGTRLTVV.

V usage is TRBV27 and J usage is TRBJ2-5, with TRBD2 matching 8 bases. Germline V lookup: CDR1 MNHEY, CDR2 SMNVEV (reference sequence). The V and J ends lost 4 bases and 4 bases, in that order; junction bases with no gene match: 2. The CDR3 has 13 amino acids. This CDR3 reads CASSSREGETQYF. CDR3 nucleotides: TGTGCCAGCAGTTCCCGGGAGGGAGAGACCCAGTACTTC.

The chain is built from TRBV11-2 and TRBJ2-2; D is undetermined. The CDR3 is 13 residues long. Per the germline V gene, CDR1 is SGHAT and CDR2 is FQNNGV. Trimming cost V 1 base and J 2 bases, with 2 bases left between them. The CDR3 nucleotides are TGTGCCAGCAGCTTAGCTAACACCGGGGAGCTGTTTTTT. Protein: CASSLANTGELFF.

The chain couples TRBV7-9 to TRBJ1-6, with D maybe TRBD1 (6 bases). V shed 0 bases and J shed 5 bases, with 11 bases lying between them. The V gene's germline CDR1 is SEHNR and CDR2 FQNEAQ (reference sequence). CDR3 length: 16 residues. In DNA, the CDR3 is TGTGCCAGCAGCTTAGCATGGACAGTAGATAATTCACCCCTCCACTTT. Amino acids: CASSLAWTVDNSPLHF.

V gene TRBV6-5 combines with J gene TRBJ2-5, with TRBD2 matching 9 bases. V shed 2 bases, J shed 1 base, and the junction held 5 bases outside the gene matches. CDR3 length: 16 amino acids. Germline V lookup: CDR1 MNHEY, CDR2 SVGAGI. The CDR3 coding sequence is TGTGCCAGCAGTTACAGGAGCGGGGGGTCCCAAGAGACCCAGTACTTC. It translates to CASSYRSGGSQETQYF.

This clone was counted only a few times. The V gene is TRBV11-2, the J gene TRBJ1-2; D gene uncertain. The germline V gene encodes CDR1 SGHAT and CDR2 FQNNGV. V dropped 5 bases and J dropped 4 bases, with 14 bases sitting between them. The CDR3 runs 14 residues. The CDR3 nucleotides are TGTGCCAGCAGCATCACCCGGGTGGGCTATGGCTACACCTTC. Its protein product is CASSITRVGYGYTF.

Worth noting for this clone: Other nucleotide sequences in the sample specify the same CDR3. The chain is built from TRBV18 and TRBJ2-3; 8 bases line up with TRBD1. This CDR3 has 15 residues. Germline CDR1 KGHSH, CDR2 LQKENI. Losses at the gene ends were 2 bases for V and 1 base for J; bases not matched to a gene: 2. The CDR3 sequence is CASSPGTGGTDTQYF. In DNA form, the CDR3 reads TGTGCCAGCTCACCAGGGACAGGAGGCACAGATACGCAGTATTTT.

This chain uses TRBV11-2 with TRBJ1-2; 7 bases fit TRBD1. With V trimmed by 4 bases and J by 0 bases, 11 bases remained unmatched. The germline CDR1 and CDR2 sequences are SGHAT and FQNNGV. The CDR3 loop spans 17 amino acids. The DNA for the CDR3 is TGTGCCAGCAGCTCGGAACAACATGGGACAGCTAACTATGGCTACACCTTC. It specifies CASSSEQHGTANYGYTF.

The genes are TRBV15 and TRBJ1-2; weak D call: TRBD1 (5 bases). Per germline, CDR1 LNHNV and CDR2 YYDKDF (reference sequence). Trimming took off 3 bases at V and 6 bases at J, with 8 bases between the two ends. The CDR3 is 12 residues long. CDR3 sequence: CATSSRVNGYTF. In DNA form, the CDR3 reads TGTGCCACCAGCAGCAGGGTGAATGGCTACACCTTC. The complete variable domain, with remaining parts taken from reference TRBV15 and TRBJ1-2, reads DAMVIQNPRYQVTQFGKPVTLSCSQTLNHNVMYWYQQKSSQAPKLLFHYYDKDFNNEADTPDNFQSRRPNTSFCFLDIRSPGLGDTAMYLCATSSRVNGYTFGSGTRLTVV.

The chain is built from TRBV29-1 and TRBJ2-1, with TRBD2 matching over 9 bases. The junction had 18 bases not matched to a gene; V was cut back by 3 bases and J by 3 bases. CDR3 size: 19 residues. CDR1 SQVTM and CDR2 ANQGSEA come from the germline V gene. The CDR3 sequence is CSVEKGGLALLPLYNEQFF. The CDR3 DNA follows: TGCAGCGTTGAGAAGGGGGGACTAGCCCTATTACCACTCTACAATGAGCAGTTCTTC.

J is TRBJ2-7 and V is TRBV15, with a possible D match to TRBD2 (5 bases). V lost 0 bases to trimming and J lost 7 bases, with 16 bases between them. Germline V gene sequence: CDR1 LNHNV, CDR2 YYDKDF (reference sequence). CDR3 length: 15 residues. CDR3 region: CATSREGGGLGEQYF. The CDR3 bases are TGTGCCACCAGCAGAGAGGGCGGAGGCCTGGGGGAGCAGTACTTC.

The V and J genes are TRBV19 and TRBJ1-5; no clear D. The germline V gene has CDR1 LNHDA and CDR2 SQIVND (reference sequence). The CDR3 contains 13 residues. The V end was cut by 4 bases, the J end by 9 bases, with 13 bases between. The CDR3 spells CASSKTAQGPQHF. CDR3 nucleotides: TGTGCCAGTAGTAAAACAGCCCAAGGGCCCCAGCATTTT. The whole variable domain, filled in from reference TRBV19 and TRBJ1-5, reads DGGITQSPKYLFRKEGQNVTLSCEQNLNHDAMYWYRQDPGQGLRLIYYSQIVNDFQKGDIAEGYSVSREKKESFPLTVTSAQKNPTAFYLCASSKTAQGPQHFGDGTRLSIL.

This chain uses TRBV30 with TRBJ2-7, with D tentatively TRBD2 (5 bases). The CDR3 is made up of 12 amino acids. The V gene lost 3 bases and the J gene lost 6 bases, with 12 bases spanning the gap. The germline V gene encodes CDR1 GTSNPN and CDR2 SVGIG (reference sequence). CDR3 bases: TGTGCCTGGAGGTACAGTCGGGGCGAGCAGTACTTC. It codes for CAWRYSRGEQYF.

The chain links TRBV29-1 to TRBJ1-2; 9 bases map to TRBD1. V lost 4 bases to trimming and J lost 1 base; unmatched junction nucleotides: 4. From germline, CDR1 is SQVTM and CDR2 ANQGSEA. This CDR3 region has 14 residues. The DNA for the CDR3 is TGCAGCGTTGGGGGACAGGGATATAACTATGGCTACACCTTC. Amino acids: CSVGGQGYNYGYTF.